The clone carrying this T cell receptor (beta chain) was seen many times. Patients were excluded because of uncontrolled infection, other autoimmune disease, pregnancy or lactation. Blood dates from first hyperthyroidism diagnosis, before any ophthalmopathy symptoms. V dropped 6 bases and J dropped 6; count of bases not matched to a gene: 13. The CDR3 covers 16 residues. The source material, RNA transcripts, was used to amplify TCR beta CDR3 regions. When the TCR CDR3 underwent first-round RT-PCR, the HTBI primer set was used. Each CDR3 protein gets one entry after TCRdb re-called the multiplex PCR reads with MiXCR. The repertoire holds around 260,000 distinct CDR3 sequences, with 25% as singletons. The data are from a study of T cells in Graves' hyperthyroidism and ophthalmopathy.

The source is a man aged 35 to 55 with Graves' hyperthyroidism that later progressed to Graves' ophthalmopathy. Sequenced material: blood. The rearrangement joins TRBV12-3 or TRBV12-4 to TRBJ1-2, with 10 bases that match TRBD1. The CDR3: CASRETGGKVWDGYTF. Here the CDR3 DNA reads TGTGCCAGCAGGGAGACAGGGGGCAAGGTCTGGGATGGCTACACCTTC.